This T cell receptor beta chain was sequenced for a study of chemoradiotherapy in HPV16-positive cancers. About the research overall: Candidate HPV-specific clones and shared TCR motifs came from a couple of HPV16-positive patients.

V lost 6 bases and J lost 9; bases outside the gene matches: 4. Germline CDR1 and CDR2: MNHNY and SVGAGI (reference sequence). The CDR3 has 13 residues. Some clones are missing from TCRdb's copy, which holds only in-frame ones; the method was immunoSEQ multiplex PCR. The table has roughly 1,400 clones, about 80% seen once; the top ten hold around 5.6%. The chain combines TRBV6-6 with TRBJ2-1; 11 nucleotides align to TRBD1. The source is a human donor with HPV-associated anogenital cancer. Sequencing used tumor tissue, obtained from a patient who underwent chemoradiotherapy. CDR3 amino acids: CASRDRGRSEQFF. The CDR3 DNA reads TGTGCCAGCAGGGACAGGGGGCGAAGTGAGCAGTTCTTC.